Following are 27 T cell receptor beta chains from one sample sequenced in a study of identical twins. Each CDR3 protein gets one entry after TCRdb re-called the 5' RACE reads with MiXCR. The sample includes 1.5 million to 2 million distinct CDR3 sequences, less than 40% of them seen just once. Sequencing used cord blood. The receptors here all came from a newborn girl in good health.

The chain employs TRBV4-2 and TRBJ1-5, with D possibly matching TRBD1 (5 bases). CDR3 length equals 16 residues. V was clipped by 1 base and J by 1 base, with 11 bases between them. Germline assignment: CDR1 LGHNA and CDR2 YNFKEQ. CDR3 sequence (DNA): TGTGCCAGCAGCCAAGGGGACCTGGGAAGCAATCAGCCCCAGCATTTT. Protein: CASSQGDLGSNQPQHF.

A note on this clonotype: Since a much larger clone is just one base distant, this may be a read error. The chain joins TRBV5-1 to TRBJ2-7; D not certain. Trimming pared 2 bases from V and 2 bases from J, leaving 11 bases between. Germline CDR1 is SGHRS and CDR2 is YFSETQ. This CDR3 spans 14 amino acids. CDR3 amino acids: CASSFERSTYEQYF. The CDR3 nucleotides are TGCGCCAGCAGCTTCGAGAGATCAACCTACGAGCAGTACTTC.

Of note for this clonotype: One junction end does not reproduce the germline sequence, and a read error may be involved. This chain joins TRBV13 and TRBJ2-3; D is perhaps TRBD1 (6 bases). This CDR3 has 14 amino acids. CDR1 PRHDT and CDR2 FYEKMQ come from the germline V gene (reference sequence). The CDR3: CAGSLGGSEDTQYF. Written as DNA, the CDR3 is TGTGCCGGCAGCCTAGGGGGAAGTGAAGATACGCAGTATTTT.

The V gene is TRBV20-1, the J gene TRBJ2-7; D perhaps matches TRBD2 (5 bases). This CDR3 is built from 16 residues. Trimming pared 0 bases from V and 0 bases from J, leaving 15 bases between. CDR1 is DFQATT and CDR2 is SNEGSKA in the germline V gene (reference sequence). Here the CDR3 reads CSARDPGVPNSYEQYF. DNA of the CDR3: TGCAGTGCTAGAGATCCCGGGGTACCTAACTCCTACGAGCAGTACTTC.

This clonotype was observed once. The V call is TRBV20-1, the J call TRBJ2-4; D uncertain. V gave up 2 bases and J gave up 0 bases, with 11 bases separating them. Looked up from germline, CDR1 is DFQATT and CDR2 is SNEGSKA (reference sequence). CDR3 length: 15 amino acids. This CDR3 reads CSARSGLIAKNIQYF. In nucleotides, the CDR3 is TGCAGTGCTAGATCCGGTCTAATAGCCAAAAACATTCAGTACTTC.

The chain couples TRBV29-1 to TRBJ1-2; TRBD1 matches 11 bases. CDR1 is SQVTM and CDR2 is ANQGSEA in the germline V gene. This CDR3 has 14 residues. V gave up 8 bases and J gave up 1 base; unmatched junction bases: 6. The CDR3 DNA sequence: TGCAGCACGGACAGGGGGCACCTTAACTATGGCTACACCTTC. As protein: CSTDRGHLNYGYTF. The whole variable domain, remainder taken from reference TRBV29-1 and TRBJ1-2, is SAVISQKPSRDICQRGTSLTIQCQVDSQVTMMFWYRQQPGQSLTLIATANQGSEATYESGFVIDKFPISRPNLTFSTLTVSNMSPEDSSIYLCSTDRGHLNYGYTFGSGTRLTVV.

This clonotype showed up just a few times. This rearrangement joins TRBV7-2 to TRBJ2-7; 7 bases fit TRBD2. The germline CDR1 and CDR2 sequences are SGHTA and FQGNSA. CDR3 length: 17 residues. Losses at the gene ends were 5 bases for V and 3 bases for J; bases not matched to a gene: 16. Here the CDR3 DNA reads TGTGCCAGCAGCGCCCACCCCCGGACTAGTATGAGCTACGAGCAGTACTTC. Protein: CASSAHPRTSMSYEQYF.

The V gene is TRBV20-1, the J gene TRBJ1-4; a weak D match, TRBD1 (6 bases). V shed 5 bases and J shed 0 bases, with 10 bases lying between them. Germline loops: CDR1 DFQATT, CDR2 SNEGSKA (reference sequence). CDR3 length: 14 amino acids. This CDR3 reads CSALRGTTNEKLFF. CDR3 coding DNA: TGCAGTGCTTTAAGGGGGACAACTAATGAAAAACTGTTTTTT.

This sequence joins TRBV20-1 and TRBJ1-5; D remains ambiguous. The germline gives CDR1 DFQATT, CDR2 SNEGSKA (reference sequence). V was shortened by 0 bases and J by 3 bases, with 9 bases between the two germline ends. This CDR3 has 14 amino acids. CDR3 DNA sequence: TGCAGTGCTAGAGATAGGCGGAACAATCAGCCCCAGCATTTT. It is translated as CSARDRRNNQPQHF.

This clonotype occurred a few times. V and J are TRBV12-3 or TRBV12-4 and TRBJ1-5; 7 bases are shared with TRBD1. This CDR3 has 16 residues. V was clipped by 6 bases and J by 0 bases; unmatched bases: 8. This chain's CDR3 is CASRPGTDYSNQPQHF. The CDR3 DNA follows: TGTGCCAGCAGACCTGGGACAGATTATAGCAATCAGCCCCAGCATTTT.

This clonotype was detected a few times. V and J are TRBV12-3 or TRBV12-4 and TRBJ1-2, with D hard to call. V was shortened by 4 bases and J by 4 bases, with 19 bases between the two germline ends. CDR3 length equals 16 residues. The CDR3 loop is CASSSQSSGFRYGYTF. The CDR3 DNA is TGTGCCAGCAGTTCGCAATCCTCCGGGTTCCGCTATGGCTACACCTTC.

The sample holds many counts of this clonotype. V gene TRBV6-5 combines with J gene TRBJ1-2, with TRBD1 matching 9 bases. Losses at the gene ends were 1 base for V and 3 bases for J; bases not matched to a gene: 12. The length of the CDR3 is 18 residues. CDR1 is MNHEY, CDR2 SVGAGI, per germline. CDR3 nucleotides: TGTGCCAGCAGTTACTACAGGGGGCCGCCACAGCCTTACTATGGCTACACCTTC. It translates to CASSYYRGPPQPYYGYTF.

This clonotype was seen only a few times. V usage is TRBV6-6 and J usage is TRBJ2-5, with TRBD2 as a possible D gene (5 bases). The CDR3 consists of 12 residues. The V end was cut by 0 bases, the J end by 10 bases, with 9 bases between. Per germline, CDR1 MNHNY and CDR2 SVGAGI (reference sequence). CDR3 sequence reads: CASSYSTRDQYF. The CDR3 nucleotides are TGTGCCAGCAGTTACTCGACGAGGGACCAGTACTTC.

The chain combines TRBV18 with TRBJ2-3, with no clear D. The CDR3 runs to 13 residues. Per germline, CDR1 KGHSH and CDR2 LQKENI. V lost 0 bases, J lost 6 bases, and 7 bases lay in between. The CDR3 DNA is TGTGCCAGCTCACCACCGTGGGGTGATACGCAGTATTTT. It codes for CASSPPWGDTQYF.

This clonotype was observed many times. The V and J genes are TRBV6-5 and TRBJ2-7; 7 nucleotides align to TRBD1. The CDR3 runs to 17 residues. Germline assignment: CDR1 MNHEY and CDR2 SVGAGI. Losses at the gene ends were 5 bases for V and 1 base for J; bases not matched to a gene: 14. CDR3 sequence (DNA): TGTGCCAGCAGTCAGGGGACAGCCGACTATTTTTCCTACGAGCAGTACTTC. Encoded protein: CASSQGTADYFSYEQYF.

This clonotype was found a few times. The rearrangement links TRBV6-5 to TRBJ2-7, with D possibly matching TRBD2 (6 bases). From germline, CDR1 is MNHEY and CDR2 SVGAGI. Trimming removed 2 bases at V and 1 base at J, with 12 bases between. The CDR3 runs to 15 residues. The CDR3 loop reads CASSYTEGGSYEQYF. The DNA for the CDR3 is TGTGCCAGCAGTTACACCGAGGGAGGATCCTACGAGCAGTACTTC.

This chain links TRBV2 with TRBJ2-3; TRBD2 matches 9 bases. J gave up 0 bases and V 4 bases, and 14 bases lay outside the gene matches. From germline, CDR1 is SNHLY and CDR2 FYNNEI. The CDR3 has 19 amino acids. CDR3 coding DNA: TGTGCCAGCAGTGTGGGGCGGGGGGGGCTTGGGCTCAGCACAGATACGCAGTATTTT. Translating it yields CASSVGRGGLGLSTDTQYF.

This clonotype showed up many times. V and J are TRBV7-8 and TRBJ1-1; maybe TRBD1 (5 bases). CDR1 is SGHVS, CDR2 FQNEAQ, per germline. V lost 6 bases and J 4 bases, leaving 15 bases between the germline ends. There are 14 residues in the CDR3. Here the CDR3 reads CASSLGGGGTEAFF. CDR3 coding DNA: TGTGCCAGCAGTTTGGGGGGGGGAGGCACTGAAGCTTTCTTT.

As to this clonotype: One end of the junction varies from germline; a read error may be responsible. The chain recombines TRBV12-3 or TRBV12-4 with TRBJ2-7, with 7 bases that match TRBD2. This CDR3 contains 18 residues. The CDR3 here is CAGSLERPGTIHGYEQYF. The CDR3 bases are TGTGCCGGCAGTTTAGAACGACCGGGGACTATCCATGGCTACGAGCAGTACTTC.

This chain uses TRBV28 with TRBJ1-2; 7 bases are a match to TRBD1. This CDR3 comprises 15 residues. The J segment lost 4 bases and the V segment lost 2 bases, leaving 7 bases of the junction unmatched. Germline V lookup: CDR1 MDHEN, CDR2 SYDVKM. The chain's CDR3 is CASSLPGQAGYGYTF. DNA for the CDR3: TGTGCCAGCAGTTTACCCGGACAGGCGGGCTATGGCTACACCTTC.

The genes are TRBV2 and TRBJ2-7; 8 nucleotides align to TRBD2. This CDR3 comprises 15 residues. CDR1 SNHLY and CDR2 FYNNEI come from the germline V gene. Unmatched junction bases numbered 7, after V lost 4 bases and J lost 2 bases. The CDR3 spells CASSVFTSGTYEQYF. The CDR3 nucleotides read TGTGCCAGCAGTGTATTCACTAGCGGTACCTACGAGCAGTACTTC.

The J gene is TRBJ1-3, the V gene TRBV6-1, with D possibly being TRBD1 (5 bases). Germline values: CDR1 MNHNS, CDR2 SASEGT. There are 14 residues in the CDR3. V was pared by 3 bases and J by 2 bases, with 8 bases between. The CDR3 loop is CASSDPGAGNTIYF. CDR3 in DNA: TGTGCCAGCAGTGACCCGGGGGCTGGAAACACCATATATTTT.

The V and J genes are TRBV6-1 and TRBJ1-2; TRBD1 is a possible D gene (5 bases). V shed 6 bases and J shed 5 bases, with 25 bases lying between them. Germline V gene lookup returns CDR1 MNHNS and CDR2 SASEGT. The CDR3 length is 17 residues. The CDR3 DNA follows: TGTGCCAGCAGCGCCTTGCCGCAGGTCGTGGGACCTTATGGCTACACCTTC. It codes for CASSALPQVVGPYGYTF.

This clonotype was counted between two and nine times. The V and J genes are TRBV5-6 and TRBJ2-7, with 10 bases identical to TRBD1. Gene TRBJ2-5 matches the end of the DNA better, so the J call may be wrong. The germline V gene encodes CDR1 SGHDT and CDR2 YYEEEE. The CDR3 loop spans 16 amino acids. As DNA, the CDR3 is TGTGCCAGCAGCTCCAGCCTTGACAGGGGGCTAAAGACCCAGTACTTC. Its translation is CASSSSLDRGLKTQYF.

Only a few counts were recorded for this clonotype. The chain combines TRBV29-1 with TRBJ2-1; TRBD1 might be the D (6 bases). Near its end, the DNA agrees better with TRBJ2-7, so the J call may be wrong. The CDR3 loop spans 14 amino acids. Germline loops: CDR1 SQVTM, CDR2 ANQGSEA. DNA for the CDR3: TGCAGCGTTGAAAAGGCAGGGGCCTACAATGAGCAGTACTTC. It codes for CSVEKAGAYNEQYF.

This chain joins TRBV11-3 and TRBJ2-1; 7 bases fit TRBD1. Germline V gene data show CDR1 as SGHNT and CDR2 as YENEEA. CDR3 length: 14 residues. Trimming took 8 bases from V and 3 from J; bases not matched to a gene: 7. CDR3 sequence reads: CASCKAGGYNEQFF. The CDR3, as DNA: TGTGCCAGCTGTAAGGCAGGGGGCTACAATGAGCAGTTCTTC.

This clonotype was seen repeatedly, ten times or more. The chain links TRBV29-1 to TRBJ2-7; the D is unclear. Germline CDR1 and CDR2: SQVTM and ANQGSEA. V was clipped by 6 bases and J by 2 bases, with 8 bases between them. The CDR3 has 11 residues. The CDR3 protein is CSVVDTYEQYF. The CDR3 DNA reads TGCAGCGTCGTCGACACCTACGAGCAGTACTTC.